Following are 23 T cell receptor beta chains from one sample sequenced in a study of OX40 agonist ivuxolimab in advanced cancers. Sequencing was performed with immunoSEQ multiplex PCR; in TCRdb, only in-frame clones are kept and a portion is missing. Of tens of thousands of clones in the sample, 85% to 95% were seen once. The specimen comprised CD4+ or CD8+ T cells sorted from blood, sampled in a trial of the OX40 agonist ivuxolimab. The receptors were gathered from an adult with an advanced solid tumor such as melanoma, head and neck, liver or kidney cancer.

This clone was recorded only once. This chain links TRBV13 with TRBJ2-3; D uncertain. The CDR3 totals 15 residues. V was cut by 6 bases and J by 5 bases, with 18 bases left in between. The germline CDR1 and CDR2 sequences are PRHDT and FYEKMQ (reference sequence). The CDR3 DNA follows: TGTGCCAGCAGGACCCGGAGTTTGGCCAAAGATACGCAGTATTTT. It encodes CASRTRSLAKDTQYF.

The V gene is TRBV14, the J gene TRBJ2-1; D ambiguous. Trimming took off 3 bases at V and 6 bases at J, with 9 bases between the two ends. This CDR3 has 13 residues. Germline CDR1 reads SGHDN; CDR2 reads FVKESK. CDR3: CASSQSGFNEQFF. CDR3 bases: TGTGCCAGCAGCCAGTCAGGCTTCAATGAGCAGTTCTTC.

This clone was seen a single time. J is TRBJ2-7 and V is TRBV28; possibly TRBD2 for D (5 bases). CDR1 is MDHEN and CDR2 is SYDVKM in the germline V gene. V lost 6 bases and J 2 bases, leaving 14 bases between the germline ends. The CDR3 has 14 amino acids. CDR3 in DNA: TGTGCCAGCAGCTTCACGGAGGCCACCTACGAGCAGTACTTC. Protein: CASSFTEATYEQYF.

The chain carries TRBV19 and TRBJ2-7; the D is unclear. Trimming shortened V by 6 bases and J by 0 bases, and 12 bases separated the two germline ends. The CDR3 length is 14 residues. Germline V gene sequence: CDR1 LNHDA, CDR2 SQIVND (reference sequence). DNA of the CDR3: TGTGCCAGTAGCTGGGTCAGCAGCTCCTACGAGCAGTACTTC. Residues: CASSWVSSSYEQYF.

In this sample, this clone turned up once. CDR3 bases: TGCGCCAGCAGGGAGGGCAGCGGGAGGGGGATCGAGCAGTACTTC. Its translation is CASREGSGRGIEQYF. The chain recombines TRBV10-1 with TRBJ2-7; 10 bases are shared with TRBD2. The CDR3 is 15 residues long. V gave up 6 bases and J gave up 6 bases; unmatched junction bases: 11. CDR1 is WNHNN and CDR2 is SYGVQD in the germline V gene (reference sequence).

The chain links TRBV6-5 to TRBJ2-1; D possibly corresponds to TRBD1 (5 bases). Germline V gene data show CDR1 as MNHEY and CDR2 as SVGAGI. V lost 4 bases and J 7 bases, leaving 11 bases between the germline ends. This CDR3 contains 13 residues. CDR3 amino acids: CASSWNQGNEQFF. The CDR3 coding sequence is TGTGCCAGCAGTTGGAACCAGGGAAATGAGCAGTTCTTC.

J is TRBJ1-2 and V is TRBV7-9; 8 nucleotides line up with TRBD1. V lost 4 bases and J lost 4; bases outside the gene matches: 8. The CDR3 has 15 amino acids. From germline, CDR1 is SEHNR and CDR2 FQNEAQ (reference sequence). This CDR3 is CASSSGQGYLYGYTF. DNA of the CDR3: TGTGCCAGCAGCTCCGGACAGGGATACCTCTATGGCTACACCTTC.

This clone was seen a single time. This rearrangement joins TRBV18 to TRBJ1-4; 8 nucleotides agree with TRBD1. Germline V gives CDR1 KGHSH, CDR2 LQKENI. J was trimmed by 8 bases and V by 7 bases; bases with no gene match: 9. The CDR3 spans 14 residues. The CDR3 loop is CASFEETGEEKLFF. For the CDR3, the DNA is TGTGCCAGCTTTGAAGAGACAGGGGAGGAAAAACTGTTTTTT.

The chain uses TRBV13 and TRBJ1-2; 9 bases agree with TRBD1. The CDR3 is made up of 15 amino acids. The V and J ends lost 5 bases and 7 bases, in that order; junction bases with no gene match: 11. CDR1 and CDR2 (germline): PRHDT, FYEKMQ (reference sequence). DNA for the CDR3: TGTGCCAGCAGCCCCATGACAGGGGGAGTTTTTGGCTACACCTTC. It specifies CASSPMTGGVFGYTF.

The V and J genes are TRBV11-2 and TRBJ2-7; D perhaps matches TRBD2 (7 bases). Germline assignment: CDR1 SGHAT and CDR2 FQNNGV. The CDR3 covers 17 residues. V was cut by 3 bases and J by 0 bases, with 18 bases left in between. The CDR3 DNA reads TGTGCCAGCAGCTTCGGTCTAGCGGAGGGGGGCTCCTACGAGCAGTACTTC. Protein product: CASSFGLAEGGSYEQYF.

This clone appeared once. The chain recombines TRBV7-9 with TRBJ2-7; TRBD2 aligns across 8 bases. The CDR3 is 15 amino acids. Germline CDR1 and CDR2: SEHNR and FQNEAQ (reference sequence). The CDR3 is CSTSGLYALPHEQYF. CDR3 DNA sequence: TGTTCTACTAGCGGCTTATACGCCTTACCCCACGAGCAGTACTTC.

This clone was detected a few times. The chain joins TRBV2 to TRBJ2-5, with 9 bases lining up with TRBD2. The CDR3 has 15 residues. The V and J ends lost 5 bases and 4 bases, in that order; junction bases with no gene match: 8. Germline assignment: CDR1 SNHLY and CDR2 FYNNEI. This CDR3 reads CASSKRLAARETQYF. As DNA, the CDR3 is TGTGCCAGCAGTAAACGACTAGCGGCTAGAGAGACCCAGTACTTC. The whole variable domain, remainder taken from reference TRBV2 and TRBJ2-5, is EPEVTQTPSHQVTQMGQEVILRCVPISNHLYFYWYRQILGQKVEFLVSFYNNEISEKSEIFDDQFSVERPDGSNFTLKIRSTKLEDSAMYFCASSKRLAARETQYFGPGTRLLVL.

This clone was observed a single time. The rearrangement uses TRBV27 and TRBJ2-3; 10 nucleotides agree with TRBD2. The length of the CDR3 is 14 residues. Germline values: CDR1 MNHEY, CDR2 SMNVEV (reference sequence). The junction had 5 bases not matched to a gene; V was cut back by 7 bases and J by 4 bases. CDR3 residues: CASKSGGGPDTQYF. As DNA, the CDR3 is TGTGCCAGCAAAAGCGGGGGGGGACCAGATACGCAGTATTTT.

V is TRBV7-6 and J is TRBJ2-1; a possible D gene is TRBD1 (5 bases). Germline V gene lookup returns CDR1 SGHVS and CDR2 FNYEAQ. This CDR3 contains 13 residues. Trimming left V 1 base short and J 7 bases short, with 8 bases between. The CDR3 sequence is CASSLVQANEQFF. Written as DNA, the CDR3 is TGTGCCAGCAGCTTAGTACAGGCTAATGAGCAGTTCTTC. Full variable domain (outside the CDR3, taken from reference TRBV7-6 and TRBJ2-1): GAGVSQSPRYKVTKRGQDVALRCDPISGHVSLYWYRQALGQGPEFLTYFNYEAQQDKSGLPNDRFSAERPEGSISTLTIQRTEQRDSAMYRCASSLVQANEQFFGPGTRLTVL.

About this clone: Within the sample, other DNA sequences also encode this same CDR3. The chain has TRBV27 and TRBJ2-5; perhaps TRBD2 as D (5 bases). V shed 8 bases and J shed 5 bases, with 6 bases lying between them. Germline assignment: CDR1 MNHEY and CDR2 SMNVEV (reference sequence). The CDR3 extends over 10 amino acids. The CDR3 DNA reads TGTGCCAGCCGAGGGGAGACCCAGTACTTC. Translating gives CASRGETQYF.

The CDR3 DNA reads TGTGCCAGCAGGAGGGACCTCATTTCCGGGGAGCTGTTTTTT. Residues: CASRRDLISGELFF. V usage is TRBV7-2 and J usage is TRBJ2-2; either TRBD1 or TRBD2 may supply D (5 bases each). Trimming removed 6 bases at V and 6 bases at J, with 14 bases between. There are 14 residues in the CDR3. Germline V gene sequence: CDR1 SGHTA, CDR2 FQGNSA.

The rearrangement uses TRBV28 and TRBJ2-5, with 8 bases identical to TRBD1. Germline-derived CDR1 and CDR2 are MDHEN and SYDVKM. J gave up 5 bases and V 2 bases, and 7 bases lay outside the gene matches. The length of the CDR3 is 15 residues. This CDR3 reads CASSLRDRSAETQYF. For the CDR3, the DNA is TGTGCCAGCAGTTTACGGGACAGGAGTGCCGAGACCCAGTACTTC.

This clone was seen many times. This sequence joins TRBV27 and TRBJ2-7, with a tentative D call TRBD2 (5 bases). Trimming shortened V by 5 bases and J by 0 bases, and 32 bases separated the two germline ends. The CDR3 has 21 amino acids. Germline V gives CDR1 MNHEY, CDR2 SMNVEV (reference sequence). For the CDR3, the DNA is TGTGCCAGCAGTCTAAGAGGGATGCTCCTCTACATGGAAAGGGCCTCCTACGAGCAGTACTTC. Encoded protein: CASSLRGMLLYMERASYEQYF.

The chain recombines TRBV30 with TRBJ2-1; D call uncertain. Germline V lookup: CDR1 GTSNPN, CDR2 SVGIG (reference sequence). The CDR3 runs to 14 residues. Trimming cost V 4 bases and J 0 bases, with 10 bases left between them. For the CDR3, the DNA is TGTGCCTGGATTAGGGTGGACTCCTACAATGAGCAGTTCTTC. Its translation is CAWIRVDSYNEQFF.

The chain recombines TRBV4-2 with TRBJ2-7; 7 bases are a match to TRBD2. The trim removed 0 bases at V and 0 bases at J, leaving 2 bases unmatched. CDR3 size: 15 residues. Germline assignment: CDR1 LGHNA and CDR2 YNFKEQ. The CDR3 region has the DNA TGTGCCAGCAGCCAAGAGGGGGGGAGCTCCTACGAGCAGTACTTC. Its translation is CASSQEGGSSYEQYF.

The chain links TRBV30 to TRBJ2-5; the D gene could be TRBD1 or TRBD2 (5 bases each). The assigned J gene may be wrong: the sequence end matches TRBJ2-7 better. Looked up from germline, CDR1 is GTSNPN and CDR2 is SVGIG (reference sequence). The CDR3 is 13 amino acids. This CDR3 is CAWSPGPTYEQYF. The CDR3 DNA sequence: TGTGCCTGGAGTCCGGGGCCTACCTACGAGCAGTACTTC.

CDR3 region: CASSVEPLYEQYF. In nucleotides, the CDR3 is TGTGCCAGCAGCGTAGAGCCCCTATACGAGCAGTACTTC. The chain carries TRBV9 and TRBJ2-7, with D uncertain. Germline loops: CDR1 SGDLS, CDR2 YYNGEE. The CDR3 has 13 amino acids. Between the trimmed V and J ends, which lost 0 bases and 4 bases, there was a span of 8 bases.

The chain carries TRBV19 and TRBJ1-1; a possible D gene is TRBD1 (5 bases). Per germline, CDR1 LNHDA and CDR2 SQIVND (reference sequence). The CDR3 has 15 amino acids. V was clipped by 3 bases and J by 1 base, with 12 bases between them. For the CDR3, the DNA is TGTGCCAGTAGTATGTCTGGCGGGGGGAACACTGAAGCTTTCTTT. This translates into CASSMSGGGNTEAFF. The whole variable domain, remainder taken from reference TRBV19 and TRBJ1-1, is DGGITQSPKYLFRKEGQNVTLSCEQNLNHDAMYWYRQDPGQGLRLIYYSQIVNDFQKGDIAEGYSVSREKKESFPLTVTSAQKNPTAFYLCASSMSGGGNTEAFFGQGTRLTVV.